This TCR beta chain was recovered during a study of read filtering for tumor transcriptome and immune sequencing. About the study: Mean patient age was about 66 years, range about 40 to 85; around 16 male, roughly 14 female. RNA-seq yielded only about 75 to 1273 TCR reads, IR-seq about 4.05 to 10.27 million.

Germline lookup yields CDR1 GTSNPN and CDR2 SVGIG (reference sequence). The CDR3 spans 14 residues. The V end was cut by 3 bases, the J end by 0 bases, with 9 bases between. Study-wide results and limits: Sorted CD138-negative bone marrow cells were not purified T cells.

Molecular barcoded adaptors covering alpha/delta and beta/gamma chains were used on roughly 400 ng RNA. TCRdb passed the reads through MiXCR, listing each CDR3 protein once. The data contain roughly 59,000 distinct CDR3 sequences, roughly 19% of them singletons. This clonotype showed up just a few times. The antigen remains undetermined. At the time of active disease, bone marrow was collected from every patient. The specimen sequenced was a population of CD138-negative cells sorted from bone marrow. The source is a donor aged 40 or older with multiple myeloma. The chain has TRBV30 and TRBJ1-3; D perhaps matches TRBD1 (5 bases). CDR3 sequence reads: CAWRGRLSGNTIYF. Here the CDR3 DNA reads TGTGCCTGGAGGGGACGACTCTCTGGAAACACCATATATTTT.